Below are 30 T cell receptor beta chains sequenced from a single sample in a study of monozygotic twins with inflammatory bowel disease. Using the 5' RACE reads, TCRdb records one entry per CDR3 protein without DNA. Here the sample table reports tens of thousands of distinct CDR3 sequences. Sequenced: blood. Every receptor here comes from a human donor with ulcerative colitis or Crohn's disease, or a healthy co-twin of an affected twin (not recorded which).

The chain carries TRBV6-5 and TRBJ2-2; TCRdb proposes TRBD1, but this gene call is untestable without DNA. The germline V gene has CDR1 MNHEY and CDR2 SVGAGI. This CDR3 comprises 18 residues. The CDR3: CASSYSYPRGRDTGELFF.

The V call is TRBV12-3 or TRBV12-4, the J call TRBJ2-5; TCRdb's assignment of TRBD1 cannot be checked, as there is no DNA. CDR3 size: 16 residues. The CDR3 here is CASSPQAGARGETQYF.

The CDR3 sequence: CASSQGTTGEQYF. The rearrangement links TRBV3-1 to TRBJ2-7; the D call of TRBD2 rests on TCRdb alone, since no DNA is present to check it. Per germline, CDR1 LGHDT and CDR2 YNNKEL (reference sequence). This CDR3 comprises 13 residues.

The gene calls are TRBV5-1 and TRBJ1-1. CDR1 is SGHRS, CDR2 YFSETQ, per germline. This CDR3 contains 14 residues. CDR3: CASSFQAENTEAFF.

The chain is built from TRBV20-1 and TRBJ2-7; checking the TCRdb D call of TRBD2 is not possible without DNA. In germline, CDR1 is DFQATT, CDR2 SNEGSKA (reference sequence). This CDR3 has 14 amino acids. The CDR3 spells CSAKSGGWVHEQYF.

The chain links TRBV6-1 to TRBJ2-7; the TRBD1 assignment by TCRdb is unverifiable without DNA. CDR3 size: 15 residues. Germline V CDR1 and CDR2: MNHNS, SASEGT. The CDR3 here is CASTRWQGASYEQYF.

This CDR3 reads CASSLGVWTRPNNEQFF. This sequence joins TRBV5-1 and TRBJ2-1; the TCRdb D gene call, TRBD2, has no DNA to confirm it. The CDR3 is made up of 17 amino acids. Germline V lookup: CDR1 SGHRS, CDR2 YFSETQ. Filled out from reference TRBV5-1 and TRBJ2-1, the complete variable domain reads KAGVTQTPRYLIKTRGQQVTLSCSPISGHRSVSWYQQTPGQGLQFLFEYFSETQRNKGNFPGRFSGRQFSNSRSEMNVSTLELGDSALYLCASSLGVWTRPNNEQFFGPGTRLTVL.

The V and J genes are TRBV5-1 and TRBJ2-3; TCRdb designates TRBD2, a call that cannot be tested without DNA. This CDR3 contains 16 residues. Per the germline V gene, CDR1 is SGHRS and CDR2 is YFSETQ. The CDR3 loop is CASSSRTSGPTDTQYF.

The V gene is TRBV24-1, the J gene TRBJ2-3; TCRdb's D call of TRBD1 is untestable without DNA. CDR1 and CDR2 from the germline V gene are KGHDR and SFDVKD. This CDR3 has 15 amino acids. This chain's CDR3 is CATSDHRGITDTQYF.

The chain links TRBV7-9 to TRBJ1-2; TCRdb names TRBD1, which stays unverified in the absence of DNA. The CDR3 loop spans 14 amino acids. Germline loops: CDR1 SEHNR, CDR2 FQNEAQ (reference sequence). CDR3: CASRTRGANYGYTF. Full variable domain (missing parts from reference TRBV7-9 and TRBJ1-2): DTGVSQNPRHKITKRGQNVTFRCDPISEHNRLYWYRQTLGQGPEFLTYFQNEAQLEKSRLLSDRFSAERPKGSFSTLEIQRTEQGDSAMYLCASRTRGANYGYTFGSGTRLTVV.

CDR3 amino acids: CASSLTSGSGNSPLHF. The chain joins TRBV5-1 to TRBJ1-6. Germline CDR1 and CDR2: SGHRS and YFSETQ. This CDR3 has 16 residues.

The genes are TRBV24-1 and TRBJ2-2. This CDR3 contains 12 residues. The germline V gene has CDR1 KGHDR and CDR2 SFDVKD. CDR3 amino acids: CATSDYTGELFF.

V gene TRBV20-1 combines with J gene TRBJ1-5. Germline V gene lookup returns CDR1 DFQATT and CDR2 SNEGSKA (reference sequence). The CDR3 is 15 residues long. The CDR3 sequence is CSASKKGWSNQPQHF.

The V and J genes are TRBV20-1 and TRBJ1-2; the TCRdb D gene call, TRBD1, has no DNA to confirm it. Germline V gene lookup returns CDR1 DFQATT and CDR2 SNEGSKA (reference sequence). The CDR3 is 13 residues long. The CDR3 here is CSASRFQGGGYTF.

The chain has TRBV7-2 and TRBJ2-7. Per the germline V gene, CDR1 is SGHTA and CDR2 is FQGNSA. The CDR3 sequence is 15 residues long. The CDR3 loop is CASSLSRSSSYEQYF.

The chain combines TRBV20-1 with TRBJ2-5; the D call of TRBD2 rests on TCRdb alone, since no DNA is present to check it. CDR3 length equals 15 residues. The germline CDR1 and CDR2 sequences are DFQATT and SNEGSKA (reference sequence). The CDR3 region is CSAARGLAGSETQYF.

The J gene is TRBJ1-2, the V gene TRBV15. Per the germline V gene, CDR1 is LNHNV and CDR2 is YYDKDF (reference sequence). CDR3 length equals 17 residues. This chain's CDR3 is CATSRDPASGPVYGYTF.

This chain links TRBV4-1 with TRBJ2-1; TCRdb indicates TRBD1, and absent DNA this call remains unverified. Looked up from germline, CDR1 is MGHRA and CDR2 is YSYEKL. The CDR3 is 17 amino acids. The CDR3 reads CASSSRPRGPSYNEQFF.

The chain has TRBV2 and TRBJ2-2; TCRdb calls TRBD1, which cannot be checked without DNA. Germline loops: CDR1 SNHLY, CDR2 FYNNEI. The CDR3 contains 15 residues. The CDR3 here is CATKPSGGNTGELFF.

The rearrangement joins TRBV5-6 to TRBJ1-2. Germline V gene lookup returns CDR1 SGHDT and CDR2 YYEEEE. This CDR3 spans 15 amino acids. The CDR3 sequence is CASILGGISSYGYTF.

The chain joins TRBV2 to TRBJ1-1; TCRdb's D gene call, TRBD1, goes unchecked for lack of DNA. The CDR3 runs to 15 residues. CDR1 SNHLY and CDR2 FYNNEI come from the germline V gene. The CDR3 here is CASTRWAGANTEAFF. Filled out from reference TRBV2 and TRBJ1-1, the complete variable domain reads EPEVTQTPSHQVTQMGQEVILRCVPISNHLYFYWYRQILGQKVEFLVSFYNNEISEKSEIFDDQFSVERPDGSNFTLKIRSTKLEDSAMYFCASTRWAGANTEAFFGQGTRLTVV.

J is TRBJ1-2 and V is TRBV24-1. Germline CDR1 is KGHDR and CDR2 is SFDVKD. The CDR3 covers 12 residues. This chain's CDR3 is CATGDSYYGYTF.

The chain joins TRBV27 to TRBJ2-7; TCRdb gives TRBD2 as the D gene, but with no DNA this cannot be confirmed. Germline-derived CDR1 and CDR2 are MNHEY and SMNVEV (reference sequence). This CDR3 is built from 13 residues. CDR3: CASSLGPQREQYF.

This chain links TRBV5-1 with TRBJ2-7. Germline loops: CDR1 SGHRS, CDR2 YFSETQ. This CDR3 contains 14 residues. CDR3: CASSRIPGLYEQYF.

The chain employs TRBV15 and TRBJ1-1; lacking DNA, the TRBD1 call made by TCRdb goes unchecked. This CDR3 is 15 amino acids long. CDR1 is LNHNV, CDR2 YYDKDF, per germline (reference sequence). CDR3 amino acids: CATSRGGVTNTEAFF.

The rearrangement uses TRBV6-5 and TRBJ1-1. The germline V gene encodes CDR1 MNHEY and CDR2 SVGAGI. CDR3 length: 13 amino acids. CDR3 loop: CASTLGVNTEAFF.

The genes are TRBV9 and TRBJ1-2; there is no DNA to check the TCRdb D call of TRBD1. This CDR3 has 15 amino acids. Germline CDR1 SGDLS, CDR2 YYNGEE. CDR3 region: CASSVSGTGRDGYTF.

The rearrangement links TRBV19 to TRBJ1-1; TCRdb returns TRBD1, unconfirmable since there is no DNA. CDR3 size: 13 residues. CDR1 LNHDA and CDR2 SQIVND come from the germline V gene (reference sequence). The CDR3 spells CASSIPGTSEAFF.

The chain has TRBV20-1 and TRBJ1-5. The CDR3 sequence is 13 residues long. Germline V CDR1 and CDR2: DFQATT, SNEGSKA (reference sequence). CDR3 sequence: CSARSSNNQPQHF.

The gene calls are TRBV18 and TRBJ2-1; lacking DNA, the TRBD1 call made by TCRdb goes unchecked. Germline CDR1 is KGHSH and CDR2 is LQKENI. This CDR3 is 12 amino acids long. The CDR3 sequence: CASSRTGVKQFF.